This T cell receptor beta chain comes out of a study of OX40 agonist ivuxolimab in advanced cancers. Germline V lookup: CDR1 SGHTA, CDR2 FQGNSA. This CDR3 has 15 residues. Trimming took 3 bases from V and 3 from J, leaving 12 bases between them. Sequencing used immunoSEQ multiplex PCR; TCRdb keeps in-frame clones, though not all of them. The sample yields about 70,000 clones, roughly 80% seen once. The rearrangement uses TRBV7-2 and TRBJ2-1, with D hard to call. The source is an adult with an advanced solid tumor such as melanoma, head and neck, liver or kidney cancer. This sample comprised CD4+ or CD8+ T cells sorted from blood, obtained in a trial of the OX40 agonist ivuxolimab. CDR3 in amino acids: CASSLGPGHYNEQFF. For the CDR3, the DNA is TGTGCCAGCAGCTTGGGTCCCGGGCACTACAATGAGCAGTTCTTC.